These 11 T cell receptor beta chains were all obtained from the same sample, sequenced in a study of OX40 agonist ivuxolimab in advanced cancers. Profiled with immunoSEQ multiplex PCR; TCRdb holds only in-frame clones, not every one. Found here are 70,000 or so clones, around 80% of them singletons; the top ten hold 0.9% to 1.4%. The sample consisted of CD4+ or CD8+ T cells sorted from blood, taken in a trial of the OX40 agonist ivuxolimab. The source is an adult with an advanced solid tumor such as melanoma, head and neck, liver or kidney cancer.

V and J are TRBV2 and TRBJ1-4; the match to TRBD1 covers 7 bases. This CDR3 has 16 amino acids. V shed 8 bases and J 0 bases; nucleotides not matched to a gene: 9. Germline V CDR1 and CDR2: SNHLY, FYNNEI. In DNA, the CDR3 is TGTGCCAGCTGGCCAGGGGGGTTTGCAACTAATGAAAAACTGTTTTTT. Its translation is CASWPGGFATNEKLFF.

This chain connects TRBV27 to TRBJ1-4, with D unresolved. Germline V lookup: CDR1 MNHEY, CDR2 SMNVEV (reference sequence). V was clipped by 3 bases and J by 3 bases, with 8 bases between them. CDR3 length equals 14 residues. The CDR3 spells CASSFAGPNEKLFF. The CDR3 DNA reads as TGTGCCAGCAGTTTCGCAGGTCCTAATGAAAAACTGTTTTTT.

The V gene is TRBV7-9, the J gene TRBJ1-6; 7 bases map to TRBD1. The V gene's germline CDR1 is SEHNR and CDR2 FQNEAQ (reference sequence). CDR3 length equals 16 residues. The V and J ends lost 5 bases and 7 bases, in that order; junction bases with no gene match: 11. In DNA, the CDR3 is TGTGCCAGCAGCCCTCGGACAGGTTGGAGAAATTCACCCCTCCACTTT. Translated, it gives CASSPRTGWRNSPLHF. The variable domain in full, with the rest retrieved from reference TRBV7-9 and TRBJ1-6, is DTGVSQNPRHKITKRGQNVTFRCDPISEHNRLYWYRQTLGQGPEFLTYFQNEAQLEKSRLLSDRFSAERPKGSFSTLEIQRTEQGDSAMYLCASSPRTGWRNSPLHFGNGTRLTVT.

This clone was counted a few times. The chain couples TRBV19 to TRBJ2-5, with D unclear. The V end was cut by 8 bases, the J end by 0 bases, with 7 bases between. The CDR3 loop spans 12 amino acids. The germline CDR1 and CDR2 sequences are LNHDA and SQIVND (reference sequence). The CDR3 nucleotides read TGTGCCAGTTCTGGGGACCAAGAGACCCAGTACTTC. It translates to CASSGDQETQYF.

The chain is built from TRBV19 and TRBJ1-2; D is possibly TRBD1 (5 bases). V was clipped by 10 bases and J by 4 bases, with 16 bases between them. This CDR3 comprises 13 residues. Germline V gene sequence: CDR1 LNHDA, CDR2 SQIVND (reference sequence). CDR3 protein: CATREGISYGYTF. The DNA of the CDR3 is TGTGCCACCAGGGAGGGGATAAGCTATGGCTACACCTTC.

This clone appeared a single time. The J gene is TRBJ2-5, the V gene TRBV5-8, with TRBD2 as a possible D gene (6 bases). Trimming shortened V by 4 bases and J by 0 bases, and 16 bases separated the two germline ends. From germline, CDR1 is SGHTS and CDR2 YDEGEE. This CDR3 contains 16 residues. The CDR3 sequence is CASSPGRGTDQETQYF. The CDR3 nucleotides read TGTGCCAGCAGCCCAGGACGGGGGACTGACCAAGAGACCCAGTACTTC.

The count of this clone is one. The chain recombines TRBV5-4 with TRBJ2-1, with 11 positions matching TRBD2. J gave up 1 base and V 4 bases, and 1 base lay outside the gene matches. The germline CDR1 and CDR2 sequences are SGHNT and YYREEE (reference sequence). There are 15 residues in the CDR3. The CDR3 loop reads CASSTSGGSYNEQFF. DNA for the CDR3: TGTGCCAGCAGCACTAGCGGGGGATCCTACAATGAGCAGTTCTTC.

This chain links TRBV6-6 with TRBJ2-7, with no clear D. Germline CDR1 reads MNHNY; CDR2 reads SVGAGI (reference sequence). The CDR3 contains 12 residues. V gave up 5 bases and J gave up 5 bases, with 10 bases separating them. The CDR3 protein is CASSLRSHEQYF. The DNA for the CDR3 is TGTGCCAGCAGTCTTAGGTCCCACGAGCAGTACTTC.

J is TRBJ2-7 and V is TRBV18, with unresolved D. This CDR3 region has 13 residues. The germline V and J ends were trimmed by 2 bases and 3 bases, with 8 bases remaining between them. Germline V gene data show CDR1 as KGHSH and CDR2 as LQKENI. The CDR3 loop reads CASSPDRIYEQYF. The CDR3 DNA follows: TGTGCCAGCTCACCAGACCGAATCTACGAGCAGTACTTC.

This clone has just a few counts. Other DNA sequences in this specimen translate into the identical CDR3. This chain connects TRBV19 to TRBJ2-5; D gene uncertain. Germline V gene lookup returns CDR1 LNHDA and CDR2 SQIVND (reference sequence). The length of the CDR3 is 12 residues. V dropped 11 bases and J dropped 1 base, with 11 bases sitting between them. The CDR3 here is CASSRGQETQYF. The CDR3 nucleotides are TGTGCCTCTTCTCGAGGCCAAGAGACCCAGTACTTC.

The CDR3 coding sequence is TGCGCCAGCAGGGAAGATAGGGAGCAGTACTTC. Translation: CASREDREQYF. V and J are TRBV5-1 and TRBJ2-7; D gene uncertain. The length of the CDR3 is 11 residues. Germline CDR1 reads SGHRS; CDR2 reads YFSETQ. V dropped 5 bases and J dropped 7 bases, with 10 bases sitting between them.